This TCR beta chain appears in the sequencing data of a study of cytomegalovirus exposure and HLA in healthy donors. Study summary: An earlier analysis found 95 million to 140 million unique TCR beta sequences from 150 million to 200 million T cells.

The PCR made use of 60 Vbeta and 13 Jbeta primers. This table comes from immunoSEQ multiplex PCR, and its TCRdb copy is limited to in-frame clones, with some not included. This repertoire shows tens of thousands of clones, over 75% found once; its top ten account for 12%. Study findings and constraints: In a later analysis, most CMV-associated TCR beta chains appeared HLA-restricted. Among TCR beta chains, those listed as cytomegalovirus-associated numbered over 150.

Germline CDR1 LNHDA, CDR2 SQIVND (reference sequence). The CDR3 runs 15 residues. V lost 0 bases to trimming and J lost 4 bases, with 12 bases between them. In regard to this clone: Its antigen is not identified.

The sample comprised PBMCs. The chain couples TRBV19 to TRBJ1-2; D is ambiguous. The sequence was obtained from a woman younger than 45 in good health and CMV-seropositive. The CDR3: CASSIERHSGYGYTF. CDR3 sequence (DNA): TGTGCCAGTAGTATAGAACGCCATTCGGGCTATGGCTACACCTTC.